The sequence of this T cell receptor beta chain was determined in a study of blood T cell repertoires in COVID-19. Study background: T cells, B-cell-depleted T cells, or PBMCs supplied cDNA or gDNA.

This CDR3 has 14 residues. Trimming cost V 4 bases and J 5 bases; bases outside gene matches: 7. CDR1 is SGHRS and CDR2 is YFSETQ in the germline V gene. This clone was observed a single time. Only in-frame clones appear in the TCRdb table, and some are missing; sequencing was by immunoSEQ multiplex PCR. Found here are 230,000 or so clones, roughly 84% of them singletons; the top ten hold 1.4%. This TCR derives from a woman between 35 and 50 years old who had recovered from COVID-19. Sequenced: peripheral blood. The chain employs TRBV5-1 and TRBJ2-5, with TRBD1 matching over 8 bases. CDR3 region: CASSGQGVSETQYF. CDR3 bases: TGCGCCAGCAGCGGACAGGGTGTCTCGGAGACCCAGTACTTC.